The rows below give T cell receptor beta chains drawn from one sample of a study of shared clonotypes between healthy human individuals. Clones were read by immunoSEQ multiplex PCR, and TCRdb kept only the in-frame ones, dropping some. The table has about 1.9 million clones, roughly 93% seen once. The sample comprised naive CD8+ T cells from PBMCs. The receptors originated from a man younger than 35 in good health. Some clones in this sample may be carry-over from other donors' samples. CDR3s include the opening cysteine and the closing phenylalanine or tryptophan. D genes are given only for firm matches. Clone sizes are given selectively: once, few, many, or a class where the clone is expanded.

D: .; size: few; J: TRBJ1-1; V: TRBV19; CDR3: CASSIGRNTEAFF; DNA: TGTGCCAGTAGTATCGGGCGGAACACTGAAGCTTTCTTT
D: .; size: .; J: TRBJ2-7; V: TRBV28; CDR3: CASSLSLNYEQYF; DNA: TGTGCCAGCAGTTTGTCTCTGAACTACGAGCAGTACTTC
D: .; size: .; J: TRBJ2-1; V: TRBV27; CDR3: CASSSTYNEQFF; DNA: TGTGCCAGCAGTTCCACCTACAATGAGCAGTTCTTC
D: .; size: .; J: TRBJ2-1; V: TRBV19; CDR3: CASSIGSSDEQFF; DNA: TGTGCCAGTAGTATAGGCAGCTCCGATGAGCAGTTCTTC
D: TRBD1; size: .; J: TRBJ2-7; V: TRBV4-1; CDR3: CASSTRLRQGYEQYF; DNA: TGCGCCAGCAGCACCAGACTACGACAGGGCTACGAGCAGTACTTC
D: .; size: .; J: TRBJ2-7; V: TRBV27; CDR3: CASSLRGYSYEQYF; DNA: TGTGCCAGCAGTTTACGCGGATACTCCTACGAGCAGTACTTC
D: TRBD2; size: .; J: TRBJ2-1; V: TRBV6-1; CDR3: CASSESSFREGLDEQFF; DNA: TGTGCCAGCAGTGAATCTAGTTTTCGGGAGGGCCTGGATGAGCAGTTCTTC
D: .; size: once; J: TRBJ2-6; V: TRBV4-3; CDR3: CASSLVSGANVLTF; DNA: TGCGCCAGCAGCCTGGTCTCTGGGGCCAACGTCCTGACTTTC
D: .; size: .; J: TRBJ2-1; V: TRBV28; CDR3: CASSLGEVLPKGKQFF; DNA: TGTGCCAGCAGTTTAGGAGAAGTACTCCCTAAAGGGAAGCAGTTCTTC
D: TRBD1; size: .; J: TRBJ2-7; V: TRBV13; CDR3: CASSSRDRATEGQYF; DNA: TGTGCCAGCAGCTCCCGGGACAGGGCAACCGAAGGGCAGTACTTC
D: .; size: .; J: TRBJ1-1; V: TRBV13; CDR3: CASSSPPGTEAFF; DNA: TGTGCCAGCAGCTCTCCCCCCGGCACTGAAGCTTTCTTT
D: .; size: .; J: TRBJ2-1; V: TRBV7-9; CDR3: CASSFGGRPDNEQFF; DNA: TGTGCCAGCAGCTTTGGGGGCCGCCCGGACAATGAGCAGTTCTTC
D: .; size: .; J: TRBJ2-7; V: TRBV4-3; CDR3: CASSQDEEGTQQYF; DNA: TGCGCCAGCAGCCAAGACGAAGAGGGTACTCAGCAGTACTTC
D: .; size: .; J: TRBJ2-3; V: TRBV30; CDR3: CAFDRDTDTQYF; DNA: TGTGCCTTTGACAGAGACACAGATACGCAGTATTTT
D: TRBD1; size: .; J: TRBJ1-5; V: TRBV6-6; CDR3: CASSYGGQAHQPQHF; DNA: TGTGCCAGCAGTTACGGGGGACAGGCCCATCAGCCCCAGCATTTT
D: TRBD2; size: .; J: TRBJ2-1; V: TRBV15; CDR3: CATALAEYNEQFF; DNA: TGTGCCACCGCCCTAGCGGAGTACAATGAGCAGTTCTTC